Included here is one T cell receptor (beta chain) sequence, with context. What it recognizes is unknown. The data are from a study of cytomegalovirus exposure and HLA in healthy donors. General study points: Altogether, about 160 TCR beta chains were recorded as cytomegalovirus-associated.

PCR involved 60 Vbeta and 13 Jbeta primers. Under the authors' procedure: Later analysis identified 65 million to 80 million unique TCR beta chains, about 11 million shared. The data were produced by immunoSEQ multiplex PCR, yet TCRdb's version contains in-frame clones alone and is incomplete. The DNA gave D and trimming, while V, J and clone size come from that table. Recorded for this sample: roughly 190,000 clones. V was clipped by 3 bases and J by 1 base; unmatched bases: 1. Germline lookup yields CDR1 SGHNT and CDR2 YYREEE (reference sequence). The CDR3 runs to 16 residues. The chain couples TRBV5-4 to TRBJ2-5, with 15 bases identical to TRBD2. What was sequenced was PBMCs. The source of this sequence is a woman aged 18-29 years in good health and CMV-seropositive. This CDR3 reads CASSWGLAGGQETQYF. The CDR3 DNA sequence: TGTGCCAGCAGCTGGGGACTAGCGGGAGGCCAAGAGACCCAGTACTTC.